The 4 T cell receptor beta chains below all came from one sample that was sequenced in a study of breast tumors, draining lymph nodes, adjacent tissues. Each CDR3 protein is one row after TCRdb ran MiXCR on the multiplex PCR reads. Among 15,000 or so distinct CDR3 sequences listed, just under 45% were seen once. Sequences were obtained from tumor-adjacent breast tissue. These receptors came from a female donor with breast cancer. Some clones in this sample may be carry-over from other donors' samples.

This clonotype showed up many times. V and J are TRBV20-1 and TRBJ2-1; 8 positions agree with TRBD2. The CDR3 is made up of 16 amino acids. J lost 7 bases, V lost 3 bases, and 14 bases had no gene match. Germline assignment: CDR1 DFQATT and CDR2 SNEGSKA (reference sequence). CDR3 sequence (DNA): TGCAGTGCTAGCCCGGGGGGGAGCGGGAGTAGGAATGAGCAGTTCTTC. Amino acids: CSASPGGSGSRNEQFF.

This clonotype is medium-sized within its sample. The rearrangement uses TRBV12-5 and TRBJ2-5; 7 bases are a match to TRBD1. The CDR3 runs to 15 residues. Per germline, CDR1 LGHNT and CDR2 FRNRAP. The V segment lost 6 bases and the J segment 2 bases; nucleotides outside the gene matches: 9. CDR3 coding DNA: TGTGCTAGTGGGCGTCAGGACAGGACACAAGAGACCCAGTACTTC. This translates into CASGRQDRTQETQYF.

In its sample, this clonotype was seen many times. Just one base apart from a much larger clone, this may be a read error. Here the CDR3 DNA reads TGCAGTGCTGGGGCCAGGACTAGCGGGGCGGCCGCAGATACGCAGTATTTT. Its protein product is CSAGARTSGAAADTQYF. V is TRBV20-1 and J is TRBJ2-3; 12 bases map to TRBD2. The CDR3 is 17 residues long. CDR1 is DFQATT and CDR2 is SNEGSKA in the germline V gene (reference sequence). V shed 5 bases and J 4 bases; nucleotides not matched to a gene: 13.

CDR3 nucleotides: TGTGCCAGCAGCTTAGATCTGAGAGATGGCTACACCTTC. Its translation: CASSLDLRDGYTF. The J gene is TRBJ1-2, the V gene TRBV11-2; no clear D gene. CDR1 is SGHAT and CDR2 is FQNNGV in the germline V gene. V shed 0 bases and J shed 6 bases, with 8 bases lying between them. The CDR3 spans 13 residues.